This TCR beta chain was captured by sequencing in a study of identical twins. General study results and limits: Twin-shared out-of-frame alpha sequences showed excess low generation probability.

Comment on this clonotype: No antigen is known for it.

J lost 4 bases, V lost 5 bases, and 11 bases had no gene match. Germline CDR1 is SGHAT and CDR2 is FQNNGV. The CDR3 runs 16 residues. A universal primer site was incorporated via template switching, and the cDNA contained unique molecular identifiers. MiXCR was run by TCRdb on the 5' RACE reads, yielding one entry per CDR3 protein. The data show 1.5 million or so distinct CDR3 sequences, about 30% seen once. The rearrangement joins TRBV11-2 to TRBJ1-2; 9 positions match TRBD1. Sequenced material: cord blood. This clonotype was obtained from a newborn girl in good health. CDR3 nucleotides: TGTGCCAGCAGCACCCAACAGGGGGCAAGTAGCTATGGCTACACCTTC. Its translation is CASSTQQGASSYGYTF.